The T cell receptor (beta chain) described here comes from a study of T cells in Graves' hyperthyroidism and ophthalmopathy. General observations from the study: Most clonotypes that expanded in the thyroid above 0.001 also showed up in blood. Ophthalmopathy, which appeared later, was predicted by the model a median 6.5 months before onset.

The CDR3 regions of TCR beta were amplified from RNA transcripts. RT-PCR in the first round (using the HTBI primer set) targeted the TCR CDR3. One entry per CDR3 protein, called by TCRdb with MiXCR from the multiplex PCR reads. The sample has approximately 530,000 distinct CDR3 sequences; 20% are singletons. Germline V gene data show CDR1 as SQVTM and CDR2 as ANQGSEA. The CDR3 totals 15 residues. V gave up 6 bases and J gave up 9 bases; unmatched junction bases: 10. A word on this clonotype: Antigen specificity is unknown.

Input material: blood. The origin of this receptor is a man between 40 and 49 years old with Graves' ophthalmopathy. The chain uses TRBV29-1 and TRBJ2-1; 14 bases line up with TRBD2. CDR3 nucleotides: TGCAGCGTCGCCGGGACTAGCGGGAGAGGGGGTGAGCAGTTCTTC. It translates to CSVAGTSGRGGEQFF.